The 30 T cell receptor beta chains listed next were all sequenced from one sample in a study of cytomegalovirus exposure and HLA in healthy donors. PCR used 60 Vbeta primers and 13 Jbeta primers. Produced via immunoSEQ multiplex PCR; TCRdb's table is partial and in-frame only. The sample lists 150,000 to 200,000 clones, 85% to 90% occurring once. Sample: PBMCs. The receptors were sampled from a woman under 30 in good health and CMV-seronegative.

The CDR3 loop is CASSYETGGPYNEQFF. The CDR3 nucleotides read TGTGCCAGCAGTTACGAAACGGGGGGGCCCTACAATGAGCAGTTCTTC. The chain joins TRBV6-5 to TRBJ2-1; 8 positions match TRBD2. J lost 2 bases, V lost 2 bases, and 5 bases had no gene match. Germline loops: CDR1 MNHEY, CDR2 SVGAGI. The CDR3 is 16 residues long.

The chain uses TRBV7-2 and TRBJ2-7; TRBD1 matches 9 bases. This CDR3 has 15 residues. In germline, CDR1 is SGHTA, CDR2 FQGNSA. The trim removed 4 bases at V and 5 bases at J, leaving 9 bases unmatched. Here the CDR3 DNA reads TGTGCCAGCAGCTCCCCCGGGACAGGGCGCAACGAGCAGTACTTC. It specifies CASSSPGTGRNEQYF.

As regards this clone: An end of the junction differs from the germline gene, which may be a read error. The chain is built from TRBV7-9 and TRBJ1-2, with TRBD1 identical over 7 bases. The CDR3 length is 19 residues. Per the germline V gene, CDR1 is SEHNR and CDR2 is FQNEAQ (reference sequence). The CDR3 reads CSSSLDSVQVVGQHYGYTF. CDR3 coding DNA: TGTTCCAGCAGCTTAGATTCGGTTCAGGTTGTGGGACAGCACTATGGCTACACCTTC. The full variable domain, its missing parts supplied by reference TRBV7-9 and TRBJ1-2, is DTGVSQNPRHKITKRGQNVTFRCDPISEHNRLYWYRQTLGQGPEFLTYFQNEAQLEKSRLLSDRFSAERPKGSFSTLEIQRTEQGDSAMYLCSSSLDSVQVVGQHYGYTFGSGTRLTVV.

The chain employs TRBV5-8 and TRBJ1-2; D unclear. The V and J ends lost 4 bases and 4 bases respectively, with 8 bases between them. Germline V gives CDR1 SGHTS, CDR2 YDEGEE. The CDR3 consists of 12 residues. The CDR3 DNA sequence: TGTGCCAGCAGCCCTCGGGGCTATGGCTACACCTTC. Translating it yields CASSPRGYGYTF.

The chain has TRBV2 and TRBJ1-2; D is uncertain. This CDR3 is 12 amino acids long. Germline CDR1 reads SNHLY; CDR2 reads FYNNEI. Trimming took 8 bases from V and 4 from J, leaving 11 bases between them. This chain's CDR3 is CASGTEPYGYTF. The CDR3 DNA is TGTGCCAGCGGCACAGAGCCCTATGGCTACACCTTC.

V usage is TRBV25-1 and J usage is TRBJ1-2, with TRBD1 matching over 7 bases. The length of the CDR3 is 13 residues. V was pared by 2 bases and J by 6 bases, with 3 bases of the junction left unmatched. Germline V gene lookup returns CDR1 MGHDK and CDR2 SYGVNS. CDR3 nucleotide sequence: TGTGCCAGCAGTGAAGGAGGGGGCAATGGCTACACCTTC. Protein sequence: CASSEGGGNGYTF.

The chain has TRBV7-9 and TRBJ1-1; 10 bases fit TRBD1. Germline loops: CDR1 SEHNR, CDR2 FQNEAQ (reference sequence). The CDR3 runs to 15 residues. Trimming at V came to 1 base and at J to 7 bases, leaving 6 bases not matched to a gene. CDR3 protein: CASSLVDRGLDEAFF. The CDR3 DNA follows: TGTGCCAGCAGCTTAGTCGACAGGGGGCTTGATGAAGCTTTCTTT.

The chain joins TRBV11-2 to TRBJ2-5; 10 positions match TRBD2. Germline V gene lookup returns CDR1 SGHAT and CDR2 FQNNGV. Losses at the gene ends were 8 bases for V and 1 base for J; bases not matched to a gene: 1. The length of the CDR3 is 13 residues. Here the CDR3 reads CASGLAVQETQYF. Written as DNA, the CDR3 is TGTGCCAGCGGACTAGCGGTCCAAGAGACCCAGTACTTC.

The CDR3 spells CASSTTGSHSGNTIYF. Here the CDR3 DNA reads TGTGCCAGTAGTACGACAGGGTCTCACTCTGGAAACACCATATATTTT. The V call is TRBV19, the J call TRBJ1-3; 7 bases are a match to TRBD1. The V gene end was trimmed by 4 bases and the J gene end by 0 bases; junction bases not matched to a gene: 6. The CDR3 is made up of 16 amino acids. Germline values: CDR1 LNHDA, CDR2 SQIVND (reference sequence).

The chain links TRBV7-6 to TRBJ2-7; 11 nucleotides match TRBD1. The junction had 7 bases not matched to a gene; V was cut back by 5 bases and J by 4 bases. Germline V CDR1 and CDR2: SGHVS, FNYEAQ. CDR3 length equals 15 residues. The CDR3 reads CASSRPGQGAYEQYF. CDR3 DNA sequence: TGTGCCAGCAGCCGCCCCGGACAGGGGGCGTACGAGCAGTACTTC.

The chain joins TRBV5-8 to TRBJ2-7; D remains unclear. This CDR3 has 16 residues. Germline loops: CDR1 SGHTS, CDR2 YDEGEE. With 2 bases removed from V and 3 bases from J, the gap between germline ends came to 18 bases. The CDR3 is CASSLGPPGRNYEQYF. The CDR3 region has the DNA TGTGCCAGCAGCTTAGGTCCCCCGGGTAGAAACTACGAGCAGTACTTC.

V gene TRBV7-9 combines with J gene TRBJ1-4; D may be TRBD1 (5 bases). From germline, CDR1 is SEHNR and CDR2 FQNEAQ (reference sequence). The CDR3 has 16 amino acids. Trimming took 3 bases from V and 5 from J, leaving 16 bases between them. The CDR3: CASSLGSGTANEKLFF. CDR3 DNA sequence: TGTGCCAGCAGCTTGGGCTCCGGGACTGCCAATGAAAAACTGTTTTTT.

In its sample, this clone was seen a few times. In the same sample, other DNA sequences code for this CDR3. The rearrangement uses TRBV29-1 and TRBJ2-5, with 7 bases aligning to TRBD2. The CDR3 length is 13 residues. CDR1 and CDR2 (germline): SQVTM, ANQGSEA. Losses at the gene ends were 6 bases for V and 3 bases for J; bases not matched to a gene: 7. The DNA of the CDR3 is TGCAGCGTGGACGGGGCGGGGGAAGAGACCCAGTACTTC. It is translated as CSVDGAGEETQYF.

This clone was seen a few times. The chain recombines TRBV27 with TRBJ1-2; TRBD1 agrees at 10 bases. V shed 3 bases and J 3 bases; nucleotides not matched to a gene: 7. The CDR3 extends over 16 amino acids. CDR1 and CDR2 from the germline V gene are MNHEY and SMNVEV (reference sequence). CDR3 sequence (DNA): TGTGCCAGCAGTTTTTTGACAGGGGGCTTTCACTATGGCTACACCTTC. It specifies CASSFLTGGFHYGYTF.

The rearrangement uses TRBV5-4 and TRBJ1-3, with D perhaps TRBD1 (5 bases). The CDR3 consists of 14 residues. Per the germline V gene, CDR1 is SGHNT and CDR2 is YYREEE (reference sequence). The V and J ends lost 5 bases and 2 bases respectively, with 11 bases between them. The DNA for the CDR3 is TGTGCCAGCAGGTTTTGGGGGGCTGGAAACACCATATATTTT. Residues: CASRFWGAGNTIYF.

This clone was seen once. The chain recombines TRBV6-5 with TRBJ2-3; D gene uncertain. The CDR3 extends over 15 amino acids. V lost 6 bases and J lost 0, with 13 bases in between. Germline CDR1 and CDR2: MNHEY and SVGAGI. Here the CDR3 DNA reads TGTGCCAGCAGCCGAGCGATTACTAGCACAGATACGCAGTATTTT. Translating it yields CASSRAITSTDTQYF.

The rearrangement uses TRBV6-1 and TRBJ2-7; D possibly corresponds to TRBD2 (5 bases). CDR3 size: 14 residues. The ends were cut back, 6 bases at V and 3 bases at J, with 15 bases in the middle. Germline assignment: CDR1 MNHNS and CDR2 SASEGT. CDR3 amino acids: CASRMGRGFYEQYF. CDR3 coding DNA: TGTGCCAGCAGAATGGGCAGAGGGTTCTACGAGCAGTACTTC.

This chain uses TRBV4-1 with TRBJ2-5; 9 positions match TRBD1. The end of the DNA aligns better with TRBJ2-7, so the J call may be wrong. The length of the CDR3 is 16 residues. Germline V CDR1 and CDR2: MGHRA, YSYEKL. In DNA form, the CDR3 reads TGCGCCAGCAGCCAAATACCGGGACAGGGAGCCTACGAGCAGTACTTC. The encoded protein is CASSQIPGQGAYEQYF.

The chain links TRBV5-1 to TRBJ2-2; D remains unclear. V lost 0 bases and J 7 bases, leaving 13 bases between the germline ends. The CDR3 length is 15 residues. Germline CDR1 is SGHRS and CDR2 is YFSETQ. In nucleotides, the CDR3 is TGCGCCAGCAGCTTGGCCCAGTCCTCTGGCGGGGAGCTGTTTTTT. It specifies CASSLAQSSGGELFF.

As DNA, the CDR3 is TGTGCCTGGAGTGGCGGAACTACGCAGTATTTT. This translates into CAWSGGTTQYF. The genes are TRBV30 and TRBJ2-3; unclear D gene. Trimming cost V 1 base and J 8 bases, with 7 bases left between them. In germline, CDR1 is GTSNPN, CDR2 SVGIG (reference sequence). CDR3 length: 11 residues.

This clone was counted a few times. The J gene is TRBJ2-2, the V gene TRBV5-5, with 9 bases matching TRBD2. J lost 3 bases, V lost 0 bases, and 6 bases had no gene match. The CDR3 has 17 amino acids. Germline-derived CDR1 and CDR2 are SGHKS and YYEKEE (reference sequence). In nucleotides, the CDR3 is TGTGCCAGCAGCTTGGTACTAGCGGGCGGGCACACCGGGGAGCTGTTTTTT. Translation gives CASSLVLAGGHTGELFF.

The V gene is TRBV7-9, the J gene TRBJ2-3, with a weak D call TRBD2 (6 bases). CDR3 size: 14 residues. The germline V gene encodes CDR1 SEHNR and CDR2 FQNEAQ (reference sequence). The V gene lost 5 bases and the J gene lost 0 bases, with 9 bases spanning the gap. This chain's CDR3 is CASSQGTSTDTQYF. As DNA, the CDR3 is TGTGCCAGCAGCCAAGGGACTAGCACAGATACGCAGTATTTT.

The V gene is TRBV7-8, the J gene TRBJ1-6; 12 nucleotides line up with TRBD1. The CDR3 runs 19 residues. With 0 bases clipped from V and 9 bases from J, the junction kept 12 bases outside the gene matches. Germline assignment: CDR1 SGHVS and CDR2 FQNEAQ. In DNA, the CDR3 is TGTGCCAGCAGCTTAGCCGCGTCCCGGGACAGGGGGCCTAGTTCACCCCTCCACTTT. It specifies CASSLAASRDRGPSSPLHF.

This clone was observed once. V is TRBV5-1 and J is TRBJ2-2; TRBD2 matches at 12 bases. Germline V gene data show CDR1 as SGHRS and CDR2 as YFSETQ. The length of the CDR3 is 19 residues. Germline trimming cut 0 bases from V and 2 bases from J; bases unmatched to any gene: 8. CDR3: CASSLGLAGEFDNTGELFF. The CDR3, as DNA: TGCGCCAGCAGCTTGGGACTAGCGGGAGAATTCGATAACACCGGGGAGCTGTTTTTT.

The genes are TRBV5-6 and TRBJ2-7; possible D gene TRBD1, 6 bases. CDR3 length equals 13 residues. The V gene lost 7 bases and the J gene lost 4 bases, with 15 bases spanning the gap. The germline CDR1 and CDR2 sequences are SGHDT and YYEEEE. CDR3 amino acids: CASRQQGLYEQYF. The CDR3 DNA reads as TGTGCCAGCCGCCAACAGGGCCTGTACGAGCAGTACTTC.

The chain combines TRBV11-3 with TRBJ2-1; 10 positions match TRBD2. The CDR3 loop spans 15 amino acids. The germline V gene has CDR1 SGHNT and CDR2 YENEEA. With V trimmed by 5 bases and J by 2 bases, 3 bases remained unmatched. CDR3 loop: CASSQGLAAYNEQFF. In nucleotides, the CDR3 is TGTGCCAGCAGCCAAGGACTAGCGGCCTACAATGAGCAGTTCTTC.

The V and J genes are TRBV30 and TRBJ2-1, with 14 nucleotides matching TRBD2. The length of the CDR3 is 19 residues. CDR1 and CDR2 from the germline V gene are GTSNPN and SVGIG (reference sequence). V dropped 1 base and J dropped 2; count of bases not matched to a gene: 10. CDR3 protein: CAWSGGLAGARGTYNEQFF. The CDR3 region has the DNA TGTGCCTGGAGTGGGGGACTAGCGGGAGCGCGGGGGACCTACAATGAGCAGTTCTTC.

The J gene is TRBJ1-6, the V gene TRBV5-8; no reliable D call. Germline V gene data show CDR1 as SGHTS and CDR2 as YDEGEE. CDR3 length: 14 residues. V was pared by 4 bases and J by 1 base, with 6 bases between. The CDR3 DNA sequence: TGTGCCAGCAGCGGCGGATCCTATAATTCACCCCTCCACTTT. Translating gives CASSGGSYNSPLHF.

V gene TRBV10-1 combines with J gene TRBJ1-1; perhaps TRBD1 as D (5 bases). Per the germline V gene, CDR1 is WNHNN and CDR2 is SYGVQD (reference sequence). V was shortened by 6 bases and J by 7 bases, with 15 bases between the two germline ends. The CDR3 has 13 amino acids. The CDR3 coding sequence is TGCGCCAGCAGCGAACCAGGGAACGGTGAAGCTTTCTTT. Its translation: CASSEPGNGEAFF.

This chain joins TRBV19 and TRBJ1-4, with D tentatively TRBD1 (5 bases). Between the trimmed V and J ends, which lost 1 base and 0 bases, there was a span of 6 bases. CDR3 size: 15 residues. Germline CDR1 reads LNHDA; CDR2 reads SQIVND (reference sequence). The CDR3 coding sequence is TGTGCCAGTAGTATAGCGGGGGCAACTAATGAAAAACTGTTTTTT. Its protein is CASSIAGATNEKLFF. Drawing the rest from reference TRBV19 and TRBJ1-4, the complete variable domain is DGGITQSPKYLFRKEGQNVTLSCEQNLNHDAMYWYRQDPGQGLRLIYYSQIVNDFQKGDIAEGYSVSREKKESFPLTVTSAQKNPTAFYLCASSIAGATNEKLFFGSGTQLSVL.